This T cell receptor (beta chain) was documented in a study of blood T cell repertoires in COVID-19. Study summary: Acute-phase and convalescent COVID-19 samples originated in the United States, Italy and Spain.

TCRdb's copy holds only in-frame clones and misses some; the assay was immunoSEQ multiplex PCR. The sample carries 200,000 or so clones, approximately 85% recorded once. Germline CDR1 reads MDHEN; CDR2 reads SYDVKM. The CDR3 is made up of 15 amino acids. Germline trimming cut 7 bases from V and 6 bases from J; bases unmatched to any gene: 4. The rearrangement joins TRBV28 to TRBJ1-6; 12 nucleotides line up with TRBD1. The sequenced material came from peripheral blood. The TCR comes from a human donor with active or convalescent COVID-19. The donor label of this sample is uncertain. This chain's CDR3 is CASKRDRGPNSPLHF. The CDR3 DNA reads as TGTGCCAGCAAGAGGGACAGGGGGCCTAATTCACCCCTCCACTTT.